The text below deals with one T cell receptor beta chain. The antigen remains unidentified. Deep sequencing aimed at 1 in 200,000 to 1 in 1 million T cells' resolution. Sequencing used immunoSEQ multiplex PCR; TCRdb keeps in-frame clones, though not all of them. The sample consists of more than 200,000 clones, about four fifths of them appearing once. V was pared by 3 bases and J by 4 bases, with 16 bases between. The CDR3 contains 16 residues. CDR1 SGHAT and CDR2 FQNNGV come from the germline V gene. This entry comes from a study of cytotoxic CD8 clonotypes in ibrutinib-treated CLL. Overall study findings and caveats: Under treatment, the uncommon public clonotypes either contracted or remained stable.

This specimen was PBMCs, taken after 12 months of ibrutinib treatment. V and J are TRBV11-2 and TRBJ1-3, with D tentatively TRBD1 (5 bases). This clonotype was obtained from a human donor with chronic lymphocytic leukemia. CDR3 region: CASSLEGRWTGNTIYF. The CDR3 nucleotides are TGTGCCAGCAGCTTGGAGGGGAGATGGACAGGAAACACCATATATTTT.